Listed below are T cell receptor beta chains from one sample, sequenced in a study of T cells in Graves' hyperthyroidism and ophthalmopathy. From the multiplex PCR reads, TCRdb called clonotypes with MiXCR, one entry per CDR3 protein. This table holds approximately 620,000 distinct CDR3 sequences, roughly 16% found once. Sequenced sample: blood. Every receptor here comes from a woman aged 40 to 50 with Graves' ophthalmopathy. Both conserved end residues are part of each CDR3. D genes are given only for firm matches. Some rows mark clone size as missing; the rest say once, few, many or name a class of expanded clone.

>TRBV15|TRBJ2-7|.|.
TGTGCCACCAGCAGGGGGATGGGATCCTACGAGCAGTACTTC
CATSRGMGSYEQYF
>TRBV29-1|TRBJ2-1|.|.
TGCAGCGTCTTACCCGGGGGACGAGACAATGAGCAGTTCTTC
CSVLPGGRDNEQFF
>TRBV30|TRBJ2-2|TRBD2|.
TGTGCCTGGAGTCGCGGGGGGGACACCGGGGAGCTGGTTTTT
CAWSRGGDTGELVF
>TRBV12-3/TRBV12-4|TRBJ1-1|TRBD1|many
TGTGCCAGCAGCCAGTCCGGGACAGGGGGCACTGAAGCTTTCTTT
CASSQSGTGGTEAFF
>TRBV28|TRBJ2-5|TRBD1|many
TGTGCCATTACAGGGGTAGAAGAGACCCAGTACTTC
CAITGVEETQYF
>TRBV5-1|TRBJ2-1|TRBD2|many
TGCGCCAGCAGCCTCATAGCGGGGTACTCCTACAATGAGCAGTTCTTC
CASSLIAGYSYNEQFF
>TRBV12-3/TRBV12-4|TRBJ2-5|.|many
TGTGCCAGCAGCGCCCGTCGATCGGTGGGAGAGACCCAGTACTTC
CASSARRSVGETQYF
>TRBV19|TRBJ1-5|.|.
TGTGCCAGTATTAGGAGGGGCAAATACAATCAGCCCCAGCATTTT
CASIRRGKYNQPQHF
>TRBV29-1|TRBJ2-5|.|.
TGCAGCGTTGAATATAACAGAGGGGGAAAGACCCAGTACTTC
CSVEYNRGGKTQYF
>TRBV3-1|TRBJ2-1|.|many
TGTGCCAGCAGCCAACCCGGGAGCGATGAGCAGTTCTTC
CASSQPGSDEQFF
>TRBV6-5|TRBJ1-3|TRBD1|.
TGTGCCAGCAGTTACGAGGGGGCTCCAGGAAACACCATATATTTT
CASSYEGAPGNTIYF
>TRBV6-9|TRBJ2-1|.|few
TGTGCCAGCAGTTACAGGGGGGCTTTCGGCAATGAGCAGTTCTTC
CASSYRGAFGNEQFF
>TRBV2|TRBJ2-3|.|many
TGTGCCAGCAGTGAAAGTGTAATGCAGTATTTT
CASSESVMQYF
>TRBV16|TRBJ2-7|.|.
TGTGCCAGCAGCCAATCGTGGACAGCCTCCTACGAGCAGTACTTC
CASSQSWTASYEQYF
>TRBV10-2|TRBJ1-5|.|.
TGCGCCAGCAACTCAGGATCCCATCAGCCCCAGCATTTT
CASNSGSHQPQHF
>TRBV4-2|TRBJ2-1|TRBD2|few
TGTGCCAGCAGCTTTACTAGCGGGGTTATGAATGAGCAGTTCTTC
CASSFTSGVMNEQFF
>TRBV5-1|TRBJ1-4|.|many
TGCGCCAGCAGCCCCAGGGCAGAGAATGAAAAACTGTTTTTT
CASSPRAENEKLFF
>TRBV30|TRBJ1-6|.|many
TGTGCCTGGAGTGTACTTAGGGGCGGAAATTCACCCCTCCACTTT
CAWSVLRGGNSPLHF
>TRBV12-3/TRBV12-4|TRBJ1-2|.|few
TGTGCCAGCAGGGCTCAAGTATATGGCTACACCTTC
CASRAQVYGYTF
>TRBV18|TRBJ2-1|.|many
TGTGCCAGCTCAACGGGATCCTACAATGAGCAGTTCTTC
CASSTGSYNEQFF
>TRBV18|TRBJ1-5|.|many
TGTGCCAGTCGACAGGCGATTAATCAGCCCCAGCATTTT
CASRQAINQPQHF
>TRBV5-1|TRBJ2-7|.|.
TGCGCCAGGATCGACCCGCAGTACTTC
CARIDPQYF
>TRBV6-1|TRBJ2-5|.|.
TGTGCCAGCAGTCGAAGTGTGGGAGAGACCCAGTACTTC
CASSRSVGETQYF
>TRBV6-1|TRBJ2-5|TRBD1|once
TGTGCCAGCAGCTCCGCCAAACAGGGGCCGAACCAAGAGACCCAGTACTTC
CASSSAKQGPNQETQYF
>TRBV14|TRBJ1-1|TRBD1|many
TGTGCCAGCAGCCGGACAGGGGCGGCTTTCTTT
CASSRTGAAFF
>TRBV20-1|TRBJ2-3|.|.
TGCAGTGCTAGTTGGCGGAACACAGATACGCAGTATTTT
CSASWRNTDTQYF
>TRBV12-3/TRBV12-4|TRBJ2-3|TRBD2|few
TGTGCCAGCAGCCCAAAGGCGGGGGGCCTCACAGATACGCAGTATTTT
CASSPKAGGLTDTQYF
>TRBV11-2|TRBJ2-1|TRBD2|many
TGTGCCAGCAGCTTAGCAGCCCTAGCGGGGGGGCCAAAGTTCTTC
CASSLAALAGGPKFF
>TRBV28|TRBJ2-5|TRBD2|many
TGTGCCAGCAGTTTTGGTAGCGGGAGGGCCGAGGAGACCCAGTACTTC
CASSFGSGRAEETQYF
>TRBV6-4|TRBJ2-3|TRBD2|.
TGTGCCAGCAGTGAAAGCGGCGGGAGCCCAGATACGCAGTATTTT
CASSESGGSPDTQYF
>TRBV6-1|TRBJ2-7|.|many
TGTGCCAGCAGTGAACCCCGCCCGGCCTCCTACGAGCAGTACTTC
CASSEPRPASYEQYF
>TRBV2|TRBJ2-2|.|.
TGTGCCATCAGAGAGGGACGATCCACCGGGGAGCTGTTTTTT
CAIREGRSTGELFF
>TRBV6-1|TRBJ2-1|TRBD2|once
TGTGCCAGCCAAATTGGGACTAGGGCCTACAATGAGCAGTTCTTC
CASQIGTRAYNEQFF
>TRBV28|TRBJ1-2|TRBD1|.
TGTGCCAGCAGTTTAAGTGGACTGTCCGGGACAGGCTATGGCTACACCTTC
CASSLSGLSGTGYGYTF
>TRBV10-2|TRBJ2-5|.|few
TGCGCCAGCGCTACCTCAATAGAGACCCAGTACTTC
CASATSIETQYF
>TRBV5-6|TRBJ2-3|TRBD1|once
TGTGCCAGCAGCCGAGGGACAGGCATCACAGATACGCAGTATTTT
CASSRGTGITDTQYF
>TRBV28|TRBJ1-2|.|.
TGTGCCAGCAGTTTGACGGGGGGCTACACCTTC
CASSLTGGYTF
>TRBV6-1|TRBJ2-7|.|.
TGTGCCAGCACCCCTGGAGTGAACTACGAGCAGTACTTC
CASTPGVNYEQYF
>TRBV6-2/TRBV6-3|TRBJ2-2|TRBD2|few
TGTGCCAGCAGCAGGGTGGTCCTAGCGGGAGATATCGGGGAGCTGTTTTTT
CASSRVVLAGDIGELFF
>TRBV7-2|TRBJ1-1|.|many
TGTGCCAGCAGCACCACCTTTGGGGCCACTGAAGCTTTCTTT
CASSTTFGATEAFF
>TRBV29-1|TRBJ2-5|TRBD2|.
TGCAGCGTGGCGGGACTAGCGGGAGGTCAAGAGACCCAGTACTTC
CSVAGLAGGQETQYF
>TRBV7-3|TRBJ2-1|TRBD1|few
TGTGCCAGCAGCTTCACAGGGGTTCTGGGCAATGAGCAGTTCTTC
CASSFTGVLGNEQFF
>TRBV28|TRBJ2-3|TRBD2|many
TGTGCCAGCAGTTCGCGGGAGAGAATGAGAGATACGCAGTATTTT
CASSSRERMRDTQYF
>TRBV2|TRBJ1-1|.|.
TGTGCCAGCAGGTCGGCGGGGGAGGGGGTCACTGAAGCTTTCTTT
CASRSAGEGVTEAFF
>TRBV28|TRBJ2-7|TRBD1|.
TGTGCCAGCGCAACCGGGACAGGGAACGAGCAGTACTTC
CASATGTGNEQYF
>TRBV5-1|TRBJ2-2|TRBD2|many
TGCGCCAGCAGGCCCGATAGCGGGGTGAACACCGGGGAGCTGTTTTTT
CASRPDSGVNTGELFF
>TRBV3-1|TRBJ1-3|TRBD1|many
TGTGCCAGCAGCCAAGATACAGGGGTCAACACCATATATTTT
CASSQDTGVNTIYF
>TRBV18|TRBJ2-2|.|.
TGTGCCAGCTCACTTAACCCTATACCGAACACCGGGGAGCTGTTTTTT
CASSLNPIPNTGELFF
>TRBV12-3/TRBV12-4|TRBJ1-5|.|many
TGTGCCAGCAGTTCTACACGACGGGGGAGCAATCAGCCCCAGCATTTT
CASSSTRRGSNQPQHF
>TRBV20-1|TRBJ1-1|TRBD1|.
TGCAGTGCGAGGGGACAGGACCTAATGAGCACTGAAGCTTTCTTT
CSARGQDLMSTEAFF
>TRBV12-3/TRBV12-4|TRBJ2-5|.|.
TGTGCCAGCAGCAGACTACTTACTCGGCGAGAGACCCAGTACTTC
CASSRLLTRRETQYF
>TRBV20-1|TRBJ1-6|TRBD1|.
TGCAGTGCTAGAGATCTCACCTCGACAGGGCCTAATTCACCCCTCCACTTT
CSARDLTSTGPNSPLHF
>TRBV11-2|TRBJ2-7|.|many
TGTGCCAGCAGCCAAGAGGGGGGGCACCACGAGCAGTACTTC
CASSQEGGHHEQYF
>TRBV5-1|TRBJ2-7|TRBD1|many
TGCGCCAGCAGCTTGGGGGACAGGGCTGTTTACGAGCAGTACTTC
CASSLGDRAVYEQYF
>TRBV5-1|TRBJ1-1|.|many
TGCGCCAGCAGCTGGGGGGGCACTGAAGCTTTCTTT
CASSWGGTEAFF
>TRBV11-2|TRBJ2-1|.|many
TGTGCCAGCAGCTCCGGGGGTAACCGGATCGATGAGCAGTTCTTC
CASSSGGNRIDEQFF
>TRBV5-5|TRBJ1-1|.|few
TGTGCCAGCAGCATCCACACGAACACTGAAGCTTTCTTT
CASSIHTNTEAFF
>TRBV7-8|TRBJ2-5|.|many
TGTGCCAGCAGCAATACAGGGTTCCAAGAGACCCAGTACTTC
CASSNTGFQETQYF
>TRBV29-1|TRBJ1-2|.|few
TGCAGCGTTGACGTCCCCGGGGGAGCTGGCTACACCTTC
CSVDVPGGAGYTF
>TRBV27|TRBJ2-7|.|.
TGTGCCAGCAGTCCCGATAGCGGTCCAGGGCGTGACGAGCAGTACTTC
CASSPDSGPGRDEQYF